A single sample gave rise to the 15 T cell receptor beta chains below, sequenced in a study of blood T cell repertoires in COVID-19. Profiled with immunoSEQ multiplex PCR; TCRdb holds only in-frame clones, not every one. The data show fewer than 200,000 clones, approximately 84% seen once. Input material: PBMCs or T cells enriched from blood (not recorded which). These receptors were taken from a man in his fifties or sixties who had recovered from COVID-19.

This chain joins TRBV5-6 and TRBJ2-1; possibly TRBD1 for D (6 bases). Germline V gene data show CDR1 as SGHDT and CDR2 as YYEEEE. This CDR3 spans 15 amino acids. V gave up 3 bases and J gave up 0 bases, with 10 bases separating them. The CDR3 region is CASSWTVSSYNEQFF. The CDR3 coding sequence is TGTGCCAGCAGCTGGACAGTTAGCTCCTACAATGAGCAGTTCTTC.

The genes are TRBV18 and TRBJ1-5, with TRBD1 matching 8 bases. This CDR3 is built from 15 residues. After removal of 5 bases from V and 5 bases from J, the junction contained 8 bases not matched to a gene. Germline V gene sequence: CDR1 KGHSH, CDR2 LQKENI. This CDR3 reads CASSGGTGQYQPQHF. In DNA, the CDR3 is TGTGCCAGCTCAGGGGGGACAGGACAGTATCAGCCCCAGCATTTT.

The J gene is TRBJ1-6, the V gene TRBV30; a possible D gene is TRBD1 (6 bases). The CDR3 has 14 amino acids. Germline values: CDR1 GTSNPN, CDR2 SVGIG (reference sequence). Deletions cut 5 bases from V and 3 bases from J, with 11 bases between. The CDR3 protein is CAWDRQVYNSPLHF. The DNA for the CDR3 is TGTGCCTGGGACCGACAGGTCTATAATTCACCCCTCCACTTT.

This chain joins TRBV4-3 and TRBJ1-2; a weak D match, TRBD1 (5 bases). This CDR3 has 17 residues. V lost 0 bases to trimming and J lost 0 bases, with 14 bases between them. The germline gives CDR1 LGHNA, CDR2 YSLEER. The CDR3 protein is CASSQDLMGRTNYGYTF. The CDR3, as DNA: TGCGCCAGCAGCCAAGATCTCATGGGGCGTACTAACTATGGCTACACCTTC.

This clone is a singleton in its sample. The chain combines TRBV6-5 with TRBJ1-3; D unresolved. Trimming removed 7 bases from V and 0 bases from J, with 13 bases in between. Germline assignment: CDR1 MNHEY and CDR2 SVGAGI. The CDR3 has 15 residues. For the CDR3, the DNA is TGTGCCAGCACCCTATCGGTAAACTCTGGAAACACCATATATTTT. This sequence encodes CASTLSVNSGNTIYF.

The rearrangement links TRBV9 to TRBJ1-4; D remains ambiguous. The V and J ends lost 4 bases and 3 bases respectively, with 13 bases between them. This CDR3 is 15 amino acids long. Looked up from germline, CDR1 is SGDLS and CDR2 is YYNGEE. CDR3 nucleotide sequence: TGTGCCAGCAGCCCTCACGTGGCGGCTAATGAAAAACTGTTTTTT. Translated: CASSPHVAANEKLFF.

This chain links TRBV15 with TRBJ2-5; the match to TRBD1 covers 8 bases. V shed 5 bases, J shed 5 bases, and the junction held 16 bases outside the gene matches. Looked up from germline, CDR1 is LNHNV and CDR2 is YYDKDF (reference sequence). The CDR3 spans 17 residues. As DNA, the CDR3 is TGTGCCACCAGCGGTGGGGGCCAGGGGGCAACTAAGGAGACCCAGTACTTC. Its translation is CATSGGGQGATKETQYF.

The chain is built from TRBV28 and TRBJ1-2; possibly TRBD1 for D (6 bases). Germline V gives CDR1 MDHEN, CDR2 SYDVKM. Trimming removed 7 bases from V and 8 bases from J, with 17 bases in between. CDR3 size: 13 residues. The CDR3 protein is CASKDSLPGGYTF. CDR3 nucleotide sequence: TGTGCCAGCAAGGACAGCCTGCCCGGAGGCTACACCTTC.

This chain connects TRBV7-3 to TRBJ1-2; 9 bases agree with TRBD1. This CDR3 is built from 14 residues. The J segment lost 3 bases and the V segment lost 5 bases, leaving 4 bases of the junction unmatched. Germline loops: CDR1 SGHTA, CDR2 FQGTGA. This CDR3 is CASSQGTGHYGYTF. CDR3 in DNA: TGTGCCAGCAGCCAGGGGACAGGGCACTATGGCTACACCTTC.

This rearrangement joins TRBV11-3 to TRBJ2-3; a possible D gene is TRBD1 (6 bases). CDR1 and CDR2 from the germline V gene are SGHNT and YENEEA. CDR3 size: 16 residues. The germline V and J ends were trimmed by 5 bases and 1 base, with 16 bases remaining between them. The CDR3 region has the DNA TGTGCCAGCAGCCCAGTCGCAGGGGTTGGCACAGATACGCAGTATTTT. It is translated as CASSPVAGVGTDTQYF.

The chain links TRBV3-1 (or the pseudogene TRBV3-2) to TRBJ2-5, with D possibly matching TRBD2 (6 bases). Germline V gene data show CDR1 as LGHDT and CDR2 as YNNKEL (reference sequence). The germline V and J ends were trimmed by 8 bases and 6 bases, with 16 bases remaining between them. The CDR3 length is 13 residues. In nucleotides, the CDR3 is TGTGCCAGCTCCCCCGGGGCGGGGAAGACCCAGTACTTC. As protein: CASSPGAGKTQYF.

The chain employs TRBV6-6 and TRBJ1-4; 8 bases are a match to TRBD1. CDR3 size: 14 residues. Germline V gene sequence: CDR1 MNHNY, CDR2 SVGAGI (reference sequence). Germline trimming cut 5 bases from V and 6 bases from J; bases unmatched to any gene: 5. CDR3 protein: CASSNDRGDEKLFF. CDR3 DNA: TGTGCCAGCAGTAATGACAGGGGAGATGAAAAACTGTTTTTT.

The rearrangement links TRBV27 to TRBJ1-2, with D possibly being TRBD1 (6 bases). This CDR3 region has 16 residues. Germline CDR1 and CDR2: MNHEY and SMNVEV (reference sequence). The V end lost 5 bases, the J end lost 3 bases, and 19 bases lay between the germline ends. The CDR3 spells CASSRGTSQGHYGYTF. CDR3 DNA sequence: TGTGCCAGCAGTAGGGGAACCTCACAGGGCCACTATGGCTACACCTTC.

This clone was recorded once. The chain couples TRBV4-1 to TRBJ2-2; D unclear. V was clipped by 3 bases and J by 8 bases, with 4 bases between them. Germline CDR1 MGHRA, CDR2 YSYEKL. This CDR3 is built from 11 residues. CDR3 sequence (DNA): TGCGCCAGCAGCCACGGGGGGGAGCTGTTTTTT. It encodes CASSHGGELFF.

The chain employs TRBV11-2 and TRBJ1-1; perhaps TRBD1 as D (6 bases). Germline values: CDR1 SGHAT, CDR2 FQNNGV. V was trimmed by 7 bases and J by 4 bases, leaving 19 bases between them. The CDR3 consists of 15 residues. CDR3 coding DNA: TGTGCCAGCACCTCGGCGGGGGCGCAGGGCACTGAAGCTTTCTTT. This translates into CASTSAGAQGTEAFF.